One and the same sample provided the 9 T cell receptor beta chains below, sequenced in a study of Ad26.COV2.S vaccination and SARS-CoV-2 variants. TCRdb's copy holds only in-frame clones and misses some; the assay was immunoSEQ multiplex PCR. The data contain more than 300,000 clones, 80% to 90% of them seen just once; the ten biggest clones take up about 10%. Treatment given: around 19 received Ad26.COV2.S at low or high dose, single or two shots; about 5 received placebo; per-sample allocation not given. Collection of the samples took place on day 63 after the first injection of vaccine or placebo. This material consisted of peripheral blood, taken in a trial of Ad26.COV2.S vaccine versus placebo. The receptors were sampled from a person between 18 and 65 years old who received the Ad26.COV2.S COVID-19 vaccine or a placebo.

The rearrangement joins TRBV19 to TRBJ2-5, with D perhaps TRBD2 (5 bases). V gave up 0 bases and J gave up 5 bases, with 16 bases separating them. This CDR3 region has 16 residues. From germline, CDR1 is LNHDA and CDR2 SQIVND (reference sequence). CDR3 nucleotides: TGTGCCAGTAGTATAGACTCGGGGATGAGATGGGAGACCCAGTACTTC. Amino acid sequence: CASSIDSGMRWETQYF.

This chain joins TRBV6-5 and TRBJ2-7; 11 positions match TRBD2. V was pared by 6 bases and J by 5 bases, with 9 bases of the junction left unmatched. The CDR3 is 15 residues long. Germline CDR1 MNHEY, CDR2 SVGAGI. Here the CDR3 DNA reads TGTGCCAGCAGCAGGGCTAGCGGGAGGTCCGACGAGCAGTACTTC. This sequence encodes CASSRASGRSDEQYF.

The chain carries TRBV7-2 and TRBJ1-2; tentatively, D is TRBD1 (5 bases). Germline V CDR1 and CDR2: SGHTA, FQGNSA. The germline V and J ends were trimmed by 1 base and 7 bases, with 10 bases remaining between them. The CDR3 covers 13 residues. The CDR3 protein is CASSLDQGIGYTF. The CDR3 DNA is TGTGCCAGCAGCTTAGACCAGGGTATTGGCTACACCTTC. Full variable domain (remainder filled in from reference TRBV7-2 and TRBJ1-2): GAGVSQSPSNKVTEKGKDVELRCDPISGHTALYWYRQSLGQGLEFLIYFQGNSAPDKSGLPSDRFSAERTGGSVSTLTIQRTQQEDSAVYLCASSLDQGIGYTFGSGTRLTVV.

The chain joins TRBV6-2 or TRBV6-3 to TRBJ2-1; D remains ambiguous. The CDR3 is 16 residues long. Looked up from germline, CDR1 is MNHEY and CDR2 is SVGEGT. The V end was cut by 2 bases, the J end by 1 base, with 12 bases between. CDR3 sequence reads: CASSYRQVGSYNEQFF. The DNA of the CDR3 is TGTGCCAGCAGTTACAGGCAGGTAGGATCCTACAATGAGCAGTTCTTC.

The chain has TRBV6-5 and TRBJ1-6, with TRBD1 matching 7 bases. V was clipped by 6 bases and J by 3 bases; unmatched bases: 2. CDR3 length equals 14 residues. Germline V gene data show CDR1 as MNHEY and CDR2 as SVGAGI. CDR3 nucleotides: TGTGCCAGCAGAGGGGGCAACTATAATTCACCCCTCCACTTT. Translated: CASRGGNYNSPLHF.

This chain joins TRBV6-2 or TRBV6-3 and TRBJ1-2; 7 bases align to TRBD1. This CDR3 has 17 residues. The V and J ends lost 4 bases and 5 bases, in that order; junction bases with no gene match: 16. CDR1 MNHEY and CDR2 SVGEGT come from the germline V gene. CDR3 sequence (DNA): TGTGCCAGCAGTTTCCCCCCGGGACAGAACTCGTGGTATGGCTACACCTTC. Its translation is CASSFPPGQNSWYGYTF.

The chain joins TRBV6-2 or TRBV6-3 to TRBJ1-5, with a weak D call TRBD1 (5 bases). V was clipped by 5 bases and J by 7 bases, with 15 bases between them. The CDR3 is 14 amino acids. The V gene's germline CDR1 is MNHEY and CDR2 SVGEGT. In nucleotides, the CDR3 is TGTGCCAGCAGTCTGTGGGGGGAAAGACAGCCCCAGCATTTT. This sequence encodes CASSLWGERQPQHF.

The J gene is TRBJ2-1, the V gene TRBV7-9, with TRBD2 identical over 9 bases. J lost 7 bases, V lost 4 bases, and 8 bases had no gene match. Germline CDR1 reads SEHNR; CDR2 reads FQNEAQ (reference sequence). The CDR3 sequence is 15 residues long. The CDR3 nucleotides are TGTGCCAGCAGCTCCCGTGCGGGAGGGCCGAATGAGCAGTTCTTC. Translating it yields CASSSRAGGPNEQFF.

The chain uses TRBV6-1 and TRBJ2-7; D gene unclear. This CDR3 has 14 residues. Germline lookup yields CDR1 MNHNS and CDR2 SASEGT. V lost 2 bases to trimming and J lost 4 bases, with 12 bases between them. CDR3 protein: CASSESGSVYEQYF. CDR3 in DNA: TGTGCCAGCAGTGAATCGGGCAGCGTATACGAGCAGTACTTC.